The next 26 T cell receptor beta chains were all read from a single sample in a study of shared clonotypes between healthy human individuals. TCRdb's table, derived via immunoSEQ multiplex PCR, lists solely in-frame clones and lacks some. Among roughly 2.2 million clones listed, more than 80% were seen once. The sequencing input was naive CD4+ T cells from PBMCs. The subset is: CD45RA+ positively selected. Receptors were obtained from a man aged 18 to 29 in good health. Some clones in this sample may be carry-over from other donors' samples.

V is TRBV18 and J is TRBJ1-2; 8 positions match TRBD1. This CDR3 has 16 residues. CDR1 and CDR2 from the germline V gene are KGHSH and LQKENI. V gave up 3 bases and J gave up 2 bases; unmatched junction bases: 8. This chain's CDR3 is CASSPPGTGLNYGYTF. CDR3 in DNA: TGTGCCAGCTCACCCCCCGGGACAGGCTTAAACTATGGCTACACCTTC.

CDR3 DNA sequence: TGTGCCAGCAGTTCGCCCACCGGGACAGGGGGCTGGGAGACCCAGTACTTC. Translating it yields CASSSPTGTGGWETQYF. V usage is TRBV27 and J usage is TRBJ2-5; TRBD1 agrees at 12 bases. Looked up from germline, CDR1 is MNHEY and CDR2 is SMNVEV (reference sequence). The V and J ends lost 4 bases and 5 bases, in that order; junction bases with no gene match: 11. This CDR3 contains 17 residues.

This chain links TRBV5-6 with TRBJ2-4; 8 bases fit TRBD1. Germline V CDR1 and CDR2: SGHDT, YYEEEE. V lost 4 bases to trimming and J lost 6 bases; unmatched junction nucleotides: 21. The CDR3 totals 19 residues. The CDR3 region has the DNA TGTGCCAGCAGCACGCCGACCCACCTCCTCGGGACAGGCCCAAACATTCAGTACTTC. This translates into CASSTPTHLLGTGPNIQYF.

The chain's CDR3 is CAWSVQNTIYF. In DNA form, the CDR3 reads TGTGCCTGGAGTGTTCAGAACACCATATATTTT. The rearrangement uses TRBV30 and TRBJ1-3; D remains unclear. V was trimmed by 0 bases and J by 7 bases, leaving 4 bases between them. Germline lookup yields CDR1 GTSNPN and CDR2 SVGIG (reference sequence). The CDR3 is 11 residues long. Filled out from reference TRBV30 and TRBJ1-3, the complete variable domain reads SQTIHQWPATLVQPVGSPLSLECTVEGTSNPNLYWYRQAAGRGLQLLFYSVGIGQISSEVPQNLSASRPQDRQFILSSKKLLLSDSGFYLCAWSVQNTIYFGEGSWLTVV.

The chain uses TRBV7-2 and TRBJ2-7; TRBD1 matches at 7 bases. The germline V gene has CDR1 SGHTA and CDR2 FQGNSA. The V segment lost 2 bases and the J segment 0 bases; nucleotides outside the gene matches: 4. The CDR3 sequence is 15 residues long. The CDR3 DNA sequence: TGTGCCAGCAGCTTAAGGACAGGTCACTCCTACGAGCAGTACTTC. Residues: CASSLRTGHSYEQYF.

The sample holds one count of this clone. Different DNA sequences within this sample yield the same CDR3. This chain joins TRBV7-3 and TRBJ2-5; TRBD2 matches 13 bases. With 5 bases clipped from V and 2 bases from J, the junction kept 2 bases outside the gene matches. The CDR3 runs 15 residues. Germline values: CDR1 SGHTA, CDR2 FQGTGA. CDR3 amino acids: CASSRGLAGQETQYF. CDR3 in DNA: TGTGCCAGCAGCAGGGGACTAGCGGGACAAGAGACCCAGTACTTC.

This chain joins TRBV4-1 and TRBJ2-5; a weak D match, TRBD2 (6 bases). This CDR3 has 14 residues. The germline V gene encodes CDR1 MGHRA and CDR2 YSYEKL. V lost 6 bases to trimming and J lost 1 base, with 12 bases between them. CDR3 sequence reads: CASRLAATQETQYF. CDR3 coding DNA: TGCGCCAGCAGGTTAGCGGCCACCCAAGAGACCCAGTACTTC.

The CDR3 DNA reads TGTGCCAGCGGGTTAACAGGATCCTACGAGCAGTACTTC. As protein: CASGLTGSYEQYF. The chain has TRBV28 and TRBJ2-7; possible D gene TRBD1, 5 bases. Germline-derived CDR1 and CDR2 are MDHEN and SYDVKM. The V and J ends lost 8 bases and 1 base respectively, with 12 bases between them. The CDR3 extends over 13 amino acids. Supplemented by reference TRBV28 and TRBJ2-7, the full variable domain reads DVKVTQSSRYLVKRTGEKVFLECVQDMDHENMFWYRQDPGLGLRLIYFSYDVKMKEKGDIPEGYSVSREKKERFSLILESASTNQTSMYLCASGLTGSYEQYFGPGTRLTVT.

This chain connects TRBV6-1 to TRBJ1-1; TRBD1 agrees at 7 bases. CDR1 is MNHNS and CDR2 is SASEGT in the germline V gene. The CDR3 has 13 amino acids. Trimming took 0 bases from V and 7 from J; bases not matched to a gene: 2. CDR3: CASSEAGQIEAFF. As DNA, the CDR3 is TGTGCCAGCAGTGAAGCGGGACAGATTGAAGCTTTCTTT.

The gene calls are TRBV25-1 and TRBJ2-5, with D uncertain. With 6 bases removed from V and 5 bases from J, the gap between germline ends came to 10 bases. The CDR3 length is 12 residues. In germline, CDR1 is MGHDK, CDR2 SYGVNS. CDR3 amino acids: CASRTDGETQYF. CDR3 bases: TGTGCCAGCAGGACGGACGGTGAGACCCAGTACTTC.

V and J are TRBV7-2 and TRBJ2-4, with TRBD2 identical over 10 bases. The germline V gene encodes CDR1 SGHTA and CDR2 FQGNSA. CDR3 length equals 15 residues. The J segment lost 3 bases and the V segment lost 3 bases, leaving 2 bases of the junction unmatched. CDR3 bases: TGTGCCAGCAGCTTCACTAGCGGGATCAAAAACATTCAGTACTTC. Protein product: CASSFTSGIKNIQYF.

The chain carries TRBV28 and TRBJ2-7, with D perhaps TRBD1 (6 bases). Trimming took off 5 bases at V and 0 bases at J, with 11 bases between the two ends. The germline CDR1 and CDR2 sequences are MDHEN and SYDVKM. This CDR3 has 14 amino acids. CDR3 residues: CASSPVQGSYEQYF. In nucleotides, the CDR3 is TGTGCCAGCAGTCCGGTACAGGGCTCCTACGAGCAGTACTTC.

The chain links TRBV11-2 to TRBJ2-7; maybe TRBD2 (5 bases). CDR3 length: 15 amino acids. Trimming took 1 base from V and 0 from J, leaving 10 bases between them. From germline, CDR1 is SGHAT and CDR2 FQNNGV. CDR3 in amino acids: CASSLVRDHSYEQYF. As DNA, the CDR3 is TGTGCCAGCAGCTTAGTACGGGATCACTCCTACGAGCAGTACTTC. The full variable domain, rest sourced from reference TRBV11-2 and TRBJ2-7, is EAGVAQSPRYKIIEKRQSVAFWCNPISGHATLYWYQQILGQGPKLLIQFQNNGVVDDSQLPKDRFSAERLKGVDSTLKIQPAKLEDSAVYLCASSLVRDHSYEQYFGPGTRLTVT.

This chain uses TRBV5-1 with TRBJ2-2; 7 positions match TRBD2. Germline lookup yields CDR1 SGHRS and CDR2 YFSETQ. The CDR3 extends over 17 amino acids. Trimming at V came to 3 bases and at J to 5 bases, leaving 13 bases not matched to a gene. The CDR3 DNA is TGCGCCAGCAGCTCCCGTTGGTCCGGCGGGAGTACCGGGGAGCTGTTTTTT. It is translated as CASSSRWSGGSTGELFF.

This chain joins TRBV28 and TRBJ2-4; TRBD2 is a possible D gene (5 bases). The CDR3 has 14 amino acids. Germline V gives CDR1 MDHEN, CDR2 SYDVKM. Trimming shortened V by 2 bases and J by 6 bases, and 11 bases separated the two germline ends. DNA for the CDR3: TGTGCCAGCAGTTTAAGCCAGAGGGCAAACATTCAGTACTTC. Its translation is CASSLSQRANIQYF.

This rearrangement joins TRBV4-2 to TRBJ1-2, with TRBD1 matching 7 bases. This CDR3 comprises 14 residues. The junction had 6 bases not matched to a gene; V was cut back by 4 bases and J by 4 bases. CDR1 is LGHNA, CDR2 YNFKEQ, per germline. CDR3 in DNA: TGTGCCAGCAGCCGATCAGGACAGGTCTATGGCTACACCTTC. It encodes CASSRSGQVYGYTF.

This clone showed up just once. The rearrangement joins TRBV5-1 to TRBJ2-7; either TRBD1 or TRBD2 may fit D (5 bases each). Trimming left V 0 bases short and J 0 bases short, with 13 bases between. The CDR3 contains 16 residues. Germline V CDR1 and CDR2: SGHRS, YFSETQ. CDR3 loop: CASSLERGPLSYEQYF. The CDR3 DNA reads as TGCGCCAGCAGCTTGGAGAGGGGCCCCCTCTCCTACGAGCAGTACTTC.

This clone has just one count. V usage is TRBV7-9 and J usage is TRBJ2-1; possibly TRBD1 or TRBD2 for D (5 bases each). The CDR3 is 16 amino acids. Germline V gene sequence: CDR1 SEHNR, CDR2 FQNEAQ (reference sequence). Trimming stripped 6 bases from V and 0 bases from J, with 15 bases between. CDR3 in amino acids: CASRAGTASSYNEQFF. CDR3 coding DNA: TGTGCCAGCAGGGCCGGGACCGCAAGCTCCTACAATGAGCAGTTCTTC.

V is TRBV15 and J is TRBJ2-7, with 12 positions matching TRBD2. After removal of 5 bases from V and 2 bases from J, the junction contained 7 bases not matched to a gene. The CDR3 consists of 16 residues. Germline assignment: CDR1 LNHNV and CDR2 YYDKDF (reference sequence). CDR3 in DNA: TGTGCCACCAGCGGAGGACTAGCGGGAAGGACCTACGAGCAGTACTTC. As protein: CATSGGLAGRTYEQYF.

The gene calls are TRBV5-6 and TRBJ1-5, with D possibly TRBD1 on 5 matching bases. Per germline, CDR1 SGHDT and CDR2 YYEEEE. V was cut by 0 bases and J by 4 bases, with 8 bases left in between. The CDR3 contains 14 residues. The CDR3 sequence is CASSLGQKNQPQHF. In DNA form, the CDR3 reads TGTGCCAGCAGCTTGGGACAGAAAAATCAGCCCCAGCATTTT.

The chain joins TRBV11-2 to TRBJ2-4; D gene ambiguous. The CDR3 extends over 13 amino acids. Germline V gene lookup returns CDR1 SGHAT and CDR2 FQNNGV. The germline V and J ends were trimmed by 4 bases and 12 bases, with 16 bases remaining between them. CDR3 in amino acids: CASSSREVRSQYF. Written as DNA, the CDR3 is TGTGCCAGCAGCTCCCGAGAGGTCCGGTCTCAGTACTTC.

The table lists this clone with a count of one. The chain combines TRBV4-1 with TRBJ2-7, with D perhaps being TRBD1 or TRBD2 (5 bases each). This CDR3 is built from 13 residues. The V gene lost 5 bases and the J gene lost 12 bases, with 20 bases spanning the gap. Per germline, CDR1 MGHRA and CDR2 YSYEKL. This CDR3 is CASSNPGSGTRYF. The CDR3 bases are TGCGCCAGCAGCAACCCGGGTTCGGGGACCAGGTACTTC.

This chain links TRBV4-2 with TRBJ2-1; 10 nucleotides align to TRBD2. In germline, CDR1 is LGHNA, CDR2 YNFKEQ. The V and J ends lost 4 bases and 4 bases, in that order; junction bases with no gene match: 1. CDR3 length equals 14 residues. The CDR3 nucleotides read TGTGCCAGCAGCCCACTAGCGGGGTACAATGAGCAGTTCTTC. Protein: CASSPLAGYNEQFF.

The gene calls are TRBV28 and TRBJ1-1; a weak D match, TRBD1 (6 bases). The V and J ends lost 6 bases and 4 bases respectively, with 15 bases between them. The CDR3 loop spans 14 amino acids. Germline V CDR1 and CDR2: MDHEN, SYDVKM. CDR3 sequence: CASRLRKGGTEAFF. The CDR3 region has the DNA TGTGCCAGCAGACTCCGAAAAGGGGGCACTGAAGCTTTCTTT.

The gene calls are TRBV4-1 and TRBJ2-1; 7 bases match TRBD1. CDR3 length: 17 amino acids. Germline loops: CDR1 MGHRA, CDR2 YSYEKL. The V and J ends lost 0 bases and 3 bases, in that order; junction bases with no gene match: 8. CDR3 DNA sequence: TGCGCCAGCAGCCAAGATTTGGGACAGCGAGACTACAATGAGCAGTTCTTC. This sequence encodes CASSQDLGQRDYNEQFF.

The chain recombines TRBV9 with TRBJ2-7; D may be TRBD1 or TRBD2 (5 bases each). The germline gives CDR1 SGDLS, CDR2 YYNGEE. The CDR3 length is 15 residues. Trimming removed 3 bases at V and 0 bases at J, with 13 bases between. CDR3: CASSAGASSSYEQYF. In nucleotides, the CDR3 is TGTGCCAGCAGCGCCGGGGCCAGTAGCTCCTACGAGCAGTACTTC.